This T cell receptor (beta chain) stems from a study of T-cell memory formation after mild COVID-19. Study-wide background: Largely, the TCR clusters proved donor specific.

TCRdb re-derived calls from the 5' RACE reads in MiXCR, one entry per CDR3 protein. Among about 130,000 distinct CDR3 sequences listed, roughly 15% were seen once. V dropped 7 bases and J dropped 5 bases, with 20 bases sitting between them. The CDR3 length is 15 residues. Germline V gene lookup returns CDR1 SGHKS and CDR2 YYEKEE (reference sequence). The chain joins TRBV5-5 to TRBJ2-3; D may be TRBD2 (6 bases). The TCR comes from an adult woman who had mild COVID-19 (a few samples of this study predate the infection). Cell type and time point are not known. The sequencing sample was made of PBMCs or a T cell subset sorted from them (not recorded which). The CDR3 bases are TGTGCCAGCGTGCACCGGACTCCGGAGGGAGATACGCAGTATTTT. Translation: CASVHRTPEGDTQYF.